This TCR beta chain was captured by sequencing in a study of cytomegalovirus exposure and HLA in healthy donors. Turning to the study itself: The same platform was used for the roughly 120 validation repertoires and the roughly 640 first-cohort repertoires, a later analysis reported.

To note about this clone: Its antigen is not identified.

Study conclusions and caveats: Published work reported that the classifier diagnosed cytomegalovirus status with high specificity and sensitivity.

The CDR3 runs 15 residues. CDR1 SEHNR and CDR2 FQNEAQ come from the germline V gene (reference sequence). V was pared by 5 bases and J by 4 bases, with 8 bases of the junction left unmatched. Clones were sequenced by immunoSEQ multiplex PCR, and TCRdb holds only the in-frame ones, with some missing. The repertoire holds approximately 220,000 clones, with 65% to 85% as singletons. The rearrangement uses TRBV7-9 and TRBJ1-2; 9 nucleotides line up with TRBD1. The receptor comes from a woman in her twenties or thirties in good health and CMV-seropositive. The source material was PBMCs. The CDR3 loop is CASSAPGQGRYGYTF. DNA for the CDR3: TGTGCCAGCAGCGCCCCGGGACAGGGCCGCTATGGCTACACCTTC.